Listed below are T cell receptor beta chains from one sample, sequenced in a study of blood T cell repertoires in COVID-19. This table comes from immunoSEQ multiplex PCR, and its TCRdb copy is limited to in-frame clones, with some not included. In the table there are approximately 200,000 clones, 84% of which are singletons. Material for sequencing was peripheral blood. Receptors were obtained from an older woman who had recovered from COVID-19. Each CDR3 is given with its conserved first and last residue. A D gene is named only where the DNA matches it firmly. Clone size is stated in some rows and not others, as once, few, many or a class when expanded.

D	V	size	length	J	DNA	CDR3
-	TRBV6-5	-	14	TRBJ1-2	TGTGCCAGCAGTTCCCCCTCCGGGGACTATGGCTACACCTTC	CASSSPSGDYGYTF
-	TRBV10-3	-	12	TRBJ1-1	TGTGCCATCAGTGAGTATAGCTCAGAAGCTTTCTTT	CAISEYSSEAFF
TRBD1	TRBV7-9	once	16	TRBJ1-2	TGTGCCAGCAGCTTAGCGGGGACAGGGGGATCCTATGGCTACACCTTC	CASSLAGTGGSYGYTF
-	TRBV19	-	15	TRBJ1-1	TGTGCCAGTAGCCCTGGGTTTTCGGGGAACACTGAAGCTTTCTTT	CASSPGFSGNTEAFF
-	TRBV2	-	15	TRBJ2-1	TGTGCCAGCAGGGGAGGCGGGGAATCCTACAATGAGCAGTTCTTC	CASRGGGESYNEQFF
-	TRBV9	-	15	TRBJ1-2	TGTGCCAGCAGCCCCCGACCGGGACAAAACTATGGCTACACCTTC	CASSPRPGQNYGYTF
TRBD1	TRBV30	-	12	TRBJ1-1	TGTGCCTGGAGGGCCAGGGGGCTTGCGGCTTTCTTT	CAWRARGLAAFF
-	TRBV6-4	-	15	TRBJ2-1	TGTGCCAGCAGTGACTCGGAGGCATCCTACAATGAGCAGTTCTTC	CASSDSEASYNEQFF
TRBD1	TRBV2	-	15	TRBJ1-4	TGTGCCAGCAGTTTTCAGGGACAGTCTAATGAAAAACTGTTTTTT	CASSFQGQSNEKLFF
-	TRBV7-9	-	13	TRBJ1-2	TGTGCCAGCAGCTTCAATGAGGGAGATGGCTACACCTTC	CASSFNEGDGYTF
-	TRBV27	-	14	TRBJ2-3	TGTGCCAGCAGTTTTGGCGGGTTGGCAGATACGCAGTATTTT	CASSFGGLADTQYF
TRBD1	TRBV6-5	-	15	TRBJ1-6	TGTGCCAGCAGTTACTGGACAGGGGATAATTCACCCCTCCACTTT	CASSYWTGDNSPLHF
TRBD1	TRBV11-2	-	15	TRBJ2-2	TGTGCCAGCAGCCCTAGGGGGACAGACGACGGGGAGCTGTTTTTT	CASSPRGTDDGELFF
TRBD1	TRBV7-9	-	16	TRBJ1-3	TGTGCCAGCAGCAACGGCGACAGGGAATACGGAAACACCATATATTTT	CASSNGDREYGNTIYF
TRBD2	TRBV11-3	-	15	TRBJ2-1	TGTGCCAGCAGCACACGACTAGCGGGGGCAAATGAGCAGTTCTTC	CASSTRLAGANEQFF
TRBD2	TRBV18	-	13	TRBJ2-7	TGTGCCAGCTCACCGGCGGGGGGGAACGAGCAGTACTTC	CASSPAGGNEQYF
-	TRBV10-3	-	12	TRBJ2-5	TGTGCCATCAGTGAATTACGGGACAATCCATACTTC	CAISELRDNPYF
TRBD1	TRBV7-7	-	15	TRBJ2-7	TGTGCTAGCAGCTTAGAACAGGGGGCTGGGTACGAGCAGTACTTC	CASSLEQGAGYEQYF
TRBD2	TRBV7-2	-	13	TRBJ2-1	TGTGCCAGCAGAGCGGGGGGGAACAATGAGCAGTTCTTC	CASRAGGNNEQFF
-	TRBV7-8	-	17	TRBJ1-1	TGTGCCAGCAGCTTAATAGGTCAGGGGCGATGGAACACTGAAGCTTTCTTT	CASSLIGQGRWNTEAFF
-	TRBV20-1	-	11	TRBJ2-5	TGCAGTGCTAGGTCGGAAGAGACCCAGTACTTC	CSARSEETQYF
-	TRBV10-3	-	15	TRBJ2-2	TGTGCCATCAGTAAGAGCCAAGATAACACCGGGGAGCTGTTTTTT	CAISKSQDNTGELFF
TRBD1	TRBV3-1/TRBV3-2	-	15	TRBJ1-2	TGTGCCAGCAGGCCTACAGGGGGCATTCATAATGGCTACACCTTC	CASRPTGGIHNGYTF
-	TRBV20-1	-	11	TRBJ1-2	TGCAGTGCGGGCCTGAACTATGGCTACACCTTC	CSAGLNYGYTF
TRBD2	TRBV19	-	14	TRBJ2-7	TGTGCCAGTAGTCCCCACCGGGGGGCCTACGAGCAGTACTTC	CASSPHRGAYEQYF
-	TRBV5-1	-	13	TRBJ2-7	TGCGCCAGCAGCTTGGGAATGACTTACGAGCAGTACTTC	CASSLGMTYEQYF
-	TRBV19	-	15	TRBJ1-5	TGTGCCAGTAGTATTGGGCGAAATAGCAATCAGCCCCAGCATTTT	CASSIGRNSNQPQHF
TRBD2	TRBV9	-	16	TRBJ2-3	TGTGCCAGCAGCGTAGGAACTAGCGGATACACAGATACGCAGTATTTT	CASSVGTSGYTDTQYF